This TCR beta chain was sequenced during a study of blood T cell repertoires in COVID-19. Study information: Some COVID-19 samples were acute and others convalescent; all came from the United States, Italy and Spain. Nucleic acid was either cDNA or gDNA, and it came from T cells, B-cell-depleted T cells, or PBMCs.

Original processing notes: Scientists estimated how many nucleated cells there were by amplifying reference gene primers. Profiling relied on immunoSEQ multiplex PCR, and the TCRdb table lists in-frame clones only, not all of them. The V and J calls and the clone size are those of that table, but D and trimming were determined from the DNA. The sample shows approximately 160,000 clones, 60% to 80% of them seen only once. Germline V lookup: CDR1 SGDLS, CDR2 YYNGEE. The CDR3 covers 14 residues. Trimming cost V 3 bases and J 2 bases, with 12 bases left between them. The sequence derives from a man in his sixties or seventies with acute or convalescent COVID-19. Sequenced material: peripheral blood. This chain links TRBV9 with TRBJ2-7; D might be TRBD1 (6 bases). CDR3 nucleotide sequence: TGTGCCAGCAGCGCCGGCCAGGGGACCTACGAGCAGTACTTC. Encoded protein: CASSAGQGTYEQYF.